This T cell receptor beta chain came from a study of early T cells in non-severe SARS-CoV-2 infection (dated by TCRdb to the early 2020s). Background for the entire study: Because TCR sequencing relied on bulk RNA taken from unsorted whole blood, pairing of alpha and beta chains was not possible.

The investigation overall reported the following: VDJdb matching was skewed toward anti-spike CD8 responses and likely underestimated virus-specific expansions by missing private and CD4 specificities.

This clonotype was detected many times. The antigen it binds to is not known. No base quality information exists; no much larger clone differs at one position. The protocol used for the library was 5' RACE. The listed sequencing device is NextSeq 500. Unique molecular identifiers were attached to individual cDNA molecules in the TCR library protocol so that sequencing error and PCR bias could be corrected. TCR alpha and beta chains were both sequenced, and the abundances of alpha and beta sequences in each sample were closely correlated with each other. The published analysis was carried out like this. V gene, J gene and CDR3 annotation of TCR sequences was performed with Decombinator V4. Expanded TCRs were defined as changing significantly between any two time points under a Poisson model with p below 0.0001. TCR abundances were normalised to the total number of TCRs sequenced per sample and were expressed as counts per million. MAIT TCRs were defined by TRAV1-2 paired with TRAJ12, TRAJ20 or TRAJ33, and iNKT TCRs by TRAV10 paired with TRAJ18. VDJdb, accessed 1 November 2021, was searched for CMV, EBV and SARS-CoV-2 annotated TCRs, excluding TCRs annotated for multiple antigens. TCRdb passed the public sequencing reads through fastp at Q25 and MiXCR, retaining productive beta sequences. Entries that share a CDR3 protein sequence are merged under the most common genes and DNA. TCRdb's processing, not the study's, gives the V and J calls here. The sample has around 77,000 distinct CDR3 sequences on record, more than 10% of them singletons. The ten largest clones capture about a sixth of the sample.

A case-control design nested within a healthcare worker cohort in London, UK, was used, with weekly nasopharyngeal swab PCR tests and blood sampling performed. Healthcare workers were enrolled in the week of the UK lockdown, from 23 to 31 March 2020, and were followed every week for up to about 16 weeks. The germline V gene gives CDR1 as SNHLY and CDR2 as FYNNEI. At the junction V is shortened by 5 bases and J by 2 bases; bases outside the gene matches: 3. The CDR3, cysteine through phenylalanine, is 15 amino acids long. The only DNA kept is the CDR3, 45 bases in frame from the first base. This receptor was obtained from an adult who was a healthcare worker with PCR-confirmed SARS-CoV-2 infection or an uninfected control (not recorded which). The donor label of this sample is uncertain. The rearrangement joined TRBV2 to TRBJ2-2; the junction holds 9 bases that match TRBD2. The sample was whole blood, taken at baseline. The DNA sequence follows: TGTGCCAGCAGTCCTAGCGGGATTAACACCGGGGAGCTGTTTTTT. This sequence encodes CASSPSGINTGELFF. The CDR3, completed at both ends by the reference TRBV2 and TRBJ2-2 genes, gives the full variable domain EPEVTQTPSHQVTQMGQEVILRCVPISNHLYFYWYRQILGQKVEFLVSFYNNEISEKSEIFDDQFSVERPDGSNFTLKIRSTKLEDSAMYFCASSPSGINTGELFFGEGSRLTVL.